Presented here are 25 T cell receptor beta chains from one specimen sequenced in a study of blood T cell repertoires in COVID-19. This table comes from immunoSEQ multiplex PCR, and its TCRdb copy is limited to in-frame clones, with some not included. This repertoire shows 200,000 to 250,000 clones, around 90% found once; its top ten account for about 2.6%. Specimen: PBMCs or T cells enriched from blood (not recorded which). These receptors came from a young woman who had recovered from COVID-19.

The chain recombines TRBV3-1 (or the pseudogene TRBV3-2) with TRBJ1-4; no clear D gene. CDR3 length: 15 amino acids. Between the trimmed V and J ends, which lost 4 bases and 5 bases, there was a span of 14 bases. Germline CDR1 reads LGHDT; CDR2 reads YNNKEL (reference sequence). The CDR3 coding sequence is TGTGCCAGCAGCCTTACCGCCGGAGTGAATGAAAAACTGTTTTTT. Protein product: CASSLTAGVNEKLFF.

The chain joins TRBV5-1 to TRBJ2-1, with 9 positions matching TRBD1. J lost 9 bases, V lost 1 base, and 8 bases had no gene match. This CDR3 has 15 residues. The germline V gene has CDR1 SGHRS and CDR2 YFSETQ. CDR3: CASSLTGTGLGEQFF. CDR3 bases: TGCGCCAGCAGCTTGACCGGGACAGGGTTGGGTGAGCAGTTCTTC.

The rearrangement uses TRBV4-3 and TRBJ2-2, with TRBD2 identical over 7 bases. CDR3 size: 17 residues. The ends lost 1 base at V and 6 bases at J; junction bases unmatched: 11. Germline V gene sequence: CDR1 LGHNA, CDR2 YSLEER. The CDR3 DNA sequence: TGCGCCAGCAGCCAAGGAAAGACTAGCTCGGGCTCCGGGGAGCTGTTTTTT. Amino acid sequence: CASSQGKTSSGSGELFF.

In its sample, this clone was seen a few times. The chain joins TRBV11-2 to TRBJ2-7, with D hard to call. Trimming took 0 bases from V and 4 from J, leaving 7 bases between them. The CDR3 runs to 13 residues. Germline CDR1 and CDR2: SGHAT and FQNNGV. The CDR3 here is CASSLEVSYEQYF. The CDR3 nucleotides are TGTGCCAGCAGCTTAGAGGTCAGTTACGAGCAGTACTTC.

The chain links TRBV7-7 to TRBJ1-3; D perhaps matches TRBD1 (5 bases). Trimming removed 4 bases at V and 0 bases at J, with 13 bases between. The CDR3 has 16 amino acids. The germline CDR1 and CDR2 sequences are SSHAT and FNYEAQ (reference sequence). The CDR3 region is CASSSGTEGSGNTIYF. As DNA, the CDR3 is TGTGCCAGCAGCTCCGGGACGGAGGGCTCTGGAAACACCATATATTTT.

V usage is TRBV18 and J usage is TRBJ1-4; no definite D call. The CDR3 has 13 amino acids. The V gene lost 5 bases and the J gene lost 0 bases, with 4 bases spanning the gap. Per germline, CDR1 KGHSH and CDR2 LQKENI. As DNA, the CDR3 is TGTGCCAGCTCAAGCTCAACTAATGAAAAACTGTTTTTT. This encodes CASSSSTNEKLFF.

V usage is TRBV5-6 and J usage is TRBJ2-5; TRBD2 agrees at 7 bases. CDR1 is SGHDT, CDR2 YYEEEE, per germline. Losses at the gene ends were 4 bases for V and 3 bases for J; bases not matched to a gene: 6. This CDR3 comprises 14 residues. The CDR3 sequence: CASSPGLVEETQYF. The CDR3 DNA follows: TGTGCCAGCAGCCCCGGACTAGTGGAAGAGACCCAGTACTTC.

J is TRBJ2-1 and V is TRBV4-1; D remains unclear. The CDR3 length is 15 residues. Germline values: CDR1 MGHRA, CDR2 YSYEKL. With 4 bases removed from V and 0 bases from J, the gap between germline ends came to 10 bases. CDR3 coding DNA: TGCGCCAGCAGCCCCGCTCTGAGCTCCTACAATGAGCAGTTCTTC. This translates into CASSPALSSYNEQFF.

This chain joins TRBV4-2 and TRBJ1-5; 9 bases are a match to TRBD1. In germline, CDR1 is LGHNA, CDR2 YNFKEQ. The CDR3 is 14 amino acids. V shed 2 bases and J 5 bases; nucleotides not matched to a gene: 1. The CDR3 reads CASSQTGGDQPQHF. Written as DNA, the CDR3 is TGTGCCAGCAGCCAAACAGGGGGCGATCAGCCCCAGCATTTT.

In its sample, this clone was seen once. The genes are TRBV19 and TRBJ2-3, with D uncertain. CDR1 and CDR2 from the germline V gene are LNHDA and SQIVND (reference sequence). This CDR3 is 17 amino acids long. With 2 bases removed from V and 0 bases from J, the gap between germline ends came to 15 bases. The CDR3 DNA follows: TGTGCCAGTAGTATAAGCCCTGTCTATTCTAGCACAGATACGCAGTATTTT. Translating it yields CASSISPVYSSTDTQYF.

This chain joins TRBV19 and TRBJ1-2; a possible D gene is TRBD1 (6 bases). Germline-derived CDR1 and CDR2 are LNHDA and SQIVND (reference sequence). With 4 bases removed from V and 3 bases from J, the gap between germline ends came to 9 bases. This CDR3 comprises 13 residues. The DNA of the CDR3 is TGTGCCAGTAGTAGAAGACAGGACTATGGCTACACCTTC. Its protein is CASSRRQDYGYTF.

The rearrangement uses TRBV6-5 and TRBJ1-5; tentatively, D is TRBD1 (6 bases). The ends were cut back, 2 bases at V and 2 bases at J, with 7 bases in the middle. The CDR3 has 14 amino acids. Germline V CDR1 and CDR2: MNHEY, SVGAGI. The CDR3 sequence is CASSYHRGNQPQHF. CDR3 sequence (DNA): TGTGCCAGCAGTTACCACAGGGGCAATCAGCCCCAGCATTTT.

The chain combines TRBV7-9 with TRBJ1-1; D gene unclear. CDR3 length: 13 residues. Germline CDR1 is SEHNR and CDR2 is FQNEAQ (reference sequence). Trimming stripped 5 bases from V and 8 bases from J, with 15 bases between. CDR3 residues: CASSKNAGSEAFF. DNA for the CDR3: TGTGCCAGCAGCAAAAACGCCGGGTCAGAAGCTTTCTTT.

The gene calls are TRBV9 and TRBJ1-6; 8 bases match TRBD1. This CDR3 is 16 amino acids long. Germline V gene sequence: CDR1 SGDLS, CDR2 YYNGEE. V lost 4 bases and J lost 10; bases outside the gene matches: 13. CDR3 residues: CASSPSSQGAESPLHF. CDR3 nucleotides: TGTGCCAGCAGCCCTAGTAGCCAGGGGGCAGAGTCACCCCTCCACTTT.

The chain couples TRBV4-1 to TRBJ1-4; 7 bases line up with TRBD1. CDR3 length: 16 residues. Germline V CDR1 and CDR2: MGHRA, YSYEKL. J lost 3 bases, V lost 1 base, and 5 bases had no gene match. CDR3 sequence (DNA): TGCGCCAGCAGCCAAGGGAGGGGGCTATCTAATGAAAAACTGTTTTTT. This sequence encodes CASSQGRGLSNEKLFF.

The chain is built from TRBV18 and TRBJ1-2; 7 bases are shared with TRBD1. CDR3 length: 14 residues. CDR1 is KGHSH, CDR2 LQKENI, per germline. Losses at the gene ends were 1 base for V and 2 bases for J; bases not matched to a gene: 1. Here the CDR3 reads CASSPQGANYGYTF. CDR3 DNA sequence: TGTGCCAGCTCACCACAGGGGGCAAACTATGGCTACACCTTC.

This clone was seen more than once but under ten times. V is TRBV7-9 and J is TRBJ1-3; 9 bases are shared with TRBD1. Trimming at V came to 5 bases and at J to 2 bases, leaving 4 bases not matched to a gene. Germline assignment: CDR1 SEHNR and CDR2 FQNEAQ (reference sequence). This CDR3 is built from 15 residues. Here the CDR3 DNA reads TGTGCCAGCAGCGCAAGACAGGGGGCTGGAAACACCATATATTTT. It translates to CASSARQGAGNTIYF.

The rearrangement joins TRBV7-9 to TRBJ1-1; 8 nucleotides align to TRBD1. This CDR3 has 12 residues. Germline V gene sequence: CDR1 SEHNR, CDR2 FQNEAQ (reference sequence). The V and J ends lost 5 bases and 11 bases, in that order; junction bases with no gene match: 7. Written as DNA, the CDR3 is TGTGCCAGCAGCCTAGGACAGGGTCGGGCTTTCTTT. Its translation is CASSLGQGRAFF. Variable domain in full (rest from reference TRBV7-9 and TRBJ1-1): DTGVSQNPRHKITKRGQNVTFRCDPISEHNRLYWYRQTLGQGPEFLTYFQNEAQLEKSRLLSDRFSAERPKGSFSTLEIQRTEQGDSAMYLCASSLGQGRAFFGQGTRLTVV.

The V call is TRBV6-1, the J call TRBJ1-5, with 8 positions matching TRBD1. This CDR3 comprises 12 residues. J was trimmed by 11 bases and V by 2 bases; bases with no gene match: 2. The germline CDR1 and CDR2 sequences are MNHNS and SASEGT. CDR3 region: CASSEQGAAQHF. The CDR3 DNA reads TGTGCCAGCAGTGAACAGGGGGCGGCCCAGCATTTT.

This rearrangement joins TRBV19 to TRBJ1-2; D is undetermined. CDR1 and CDR2 (germline): LNHDA, SQIVND (reference sequence). This CDR3 comprises 13 residues. V was clipped by 4 bases and J by 5 bases, with 11 bases between them. In nucleotides, the CDR3 is TGTGCCAGTAGTACTCGACGGACTTATGGCTACACCTTC. Amino acids: CASSTRRTYGYTF.

V and J are TRBV7-2 and TRBJ1-5, with 12 bases aligning to TRBD1. The CDR3 consists of 15 residues. Germline CDR1 and CDR2: SGHTA and FQGNSA. J gave up 6 bases and V 6 bases, and 6 bases lay outside the gene matches. The CDR3 nucleotides read TGTGCCAGCAGTTTTGGGACAGGGGGCAGTCAGCCCCAGCATTTT. Amino acids: CASSFGTGGSQPQHF.

The chain uses TRBV6-2 or TRBV6-3 and TRBJ1-1; TRBD1 matches at 8 bases. This CDR3 region has 16 residues. The V and J ends lost 3 bases and 4 bases, in that order; junction bases with no gene match: 10. CDR1 is MNHEY and CDR2 is SVGEGT in the germline V gene. CDR3 sequence reads: CASSYKPQGATTEAFF. In nucleotides, the CDR3 is TGTGCCAGCAGTTATAAGCCTCAGGGGGCGACCACTGAAGCTTTCTTT.

The rearrangement uses TRBV5-4 and TRBJ2-2; 12 bases are shared with TRBD1. The V gene end was trimmed by 4 bases and the J gene end by 6 bases; junction bases not matched to a gene: 7. The CDR3 covers 16 residues. Germline V gene data show CDR1 as SGHNT and CDR2 as YYREEE (reference sequence). The CDR3 loop reads CASSPLRDRGPGELFF. The CDR3 region has the DNA TGTGCCAGCAGCCCCCTCCGGGACAGGGGGCCCGGGGAGCTGTTTTTT.

The CDR3 DNA sequence: TGTGCCAGCAGCTTAGTCCCCGGGTGGACCGGGGAGCTGTTTTTT. Translating gives CASSLVPGWTGELFF. The rearrangement joins TRBV7-2 to TRBJ2-2; D call uncertain. CDR1 is SGHTA and CDR2 is FQGNSA in the germline V gene. This CDR3 spans 15 amino acids. Deletions cut 1 base from V and 5 bases from J, with 11 bases between.

This chain uses TRBV7-9 with TRBJ1-5; TRBD1 agrees at 7 bases. V lost 4 bases and J lost 7; bases outside the gene matches: 10. This CDR3 has 15 residues. CDR1 is SEHNR, CDR2 FQNEAQ, per germline (reference sequence). CDR3 in DNA: TGTGCCAGCAGCTCGAGTAACGACAGGGACCAGCCCCAGCATTTT. Encoded protein: CASSSSNDRDQPQHF.